What follows are 6 T cell receptor beta chains derived from one specimen sequenced in a study of blood T cell repertoires in COVID-19. Clones were read by immunoSEQ multiplex PCR, and TCRdb kept only the in-frame ones, dropping some. The profile covers under 150,000 clones, with about 85% appearing a single time and just over 5.5% taken by the ten largest. Input material: peripheral blood. The source is a woman aged 55 to 70 with COVID-19, enrolled during active disease.

The chain couples TRBV3-1 (or the pseudogene TRBV3-2) to TRBJ1-5, with 10 nucleotides matching TRBD1. The CDR3 loop spans 15 amino acids. With V trimmed by 4 bases and J by 5 bases, 5 bases remained unmatched. Germline V CDR1 and CDR2: LGHDT, YNNKEL (reference sequence). CDR3 amino acids: CASSPGQGNDQPQHF. Written as DNA, the CDR3 is TGTGCCAGCAGCCCGGGACAGGGGAATGATCAGCCCCAGCATTTT.

The V and J genes are TRBV11-2 and TRBJ1-1; D may be TRBD1 (5 bases). Trimming left V 1 base short and J 4 bases short, with 22 bases between. The germline V gene encodes CDR1 SGHAT and CDR2 FQNNGV. The CDR3 loop spans 18 amino acids. In DNA, the CDR3 is TGTGCCAGCAGCTTAGCGGCAGGGTTCTCCCCACTGGGCACTGAAGCTTTCTTT. This encodes CASSLAAGFSPLGTEAFF.

CDR3 coding DNA: TGTGCCAGCAGTGTGAACAGGGGTAACTATGGCTACACCTTC. This encodes CASSVNRGNYGYTF. The V gene is TRBV2, the J gene TRBJ1-2, with 7 bases fitting TRBD1. The CDR3 loop spans 14 amino acids. From germline, CDR1 is SNHLY and CDR2 FYNNEI. Losses at the gene ends were 4 bases for V and 1 base for J; bases not matched to a gene: 3.

This chain's CDR3 is CAISEYSIGQGSYEQYF. For the CDR3, the DNA is TGTGCCATCAGTGAGTATTCCATAGGACAGGGGTCCTACGAGCAGTACTTC. This sequence joins TRBV10-3 and TRBJ2-7, with 9 bases fitting TRBD1. The CDR3 extends over 17 amino acids. Trimming took 1 base from V and 1 from J; bases not matched to a gene: 8. The germline gives CDR1 ENHRY, CDR2 SYGVKD.

The V call is TRBV7-8, the J call TRBJ2-1; 7 positions match TRBD2. V shed 2 bases, J shed 8 bases, and the junction held 6 bases outside the gene matches. There are 14 residues in the CDR3. Germline V gene lookup returns CDR1 SGHVS and CDR2 FQNEAQ. In DNA form, the CDR3 reads TGTGCCAGCAGCTTATCGGGACTAAGGGATGAGCAGTTCTTC. Protein sequence: CASSLSGLRDEQFF.

CDR3 sequence reads: CASSLNTGRAYEQYF. The CDR3 region has the DNA TGTGCCAGCAGCTTAAATACAGGGAGGGCCTACGAGCAGTACTTC. V gene TRBV7-3 combines with J gene TRBJ2-7, with D possibly being TRBD2 (7 bases). The germline V gene encodes CDR1 SGHTA and CDR2 FQGTGA. CDR3 length: 15 amino acids. V was trimmed by 1 base and J by 2 bases, leaving 12 bases between them.